This TCR beta chain derives from a study of memory CD4+ T cells and cytomegalovirus serostatus. Study in general: Donors were healthy Belgian adults, fewer than ten CMV seropositive and around 24 seronegative.

Assay used: immunoSEQ multiplex PCR; TCRdb lists only in-frame clones, some missing. The table has 52,000 or so clones, 70% to 85% seen once. The sort gate was single viable CD3+CD4+CD8-CD45RO+ cells for memory CD4+ T cells. CD4+ T cells were isolated by positive magnetic selection. About this clone: Antigen: not known.

Germline loops: CDR1 LNHNV, CDR2 YYDKDF (reference sequence). The CDR3 consists of 15 residues. V gave up 1 base and J gave up 3 bases, with 12 bases separating them. Study observations and caveats: Median bootstrapped AUC for CMV status was approximately 0.96 originally, approximately 0.9 US-trained. Of approximately 150 reported CMV TCRbeta sequences, under 80 were found in memory CD4+ repertoires.

Sequencing was done on a sample of memory CD4+ T cells from blood. This TCR came from an adult in good health and CMV-seronegative. This rearrangement joins TRBV15 to TRBJ1-1; D unresolved. The CDR3 DNA is TGTGCCACCAGCAGAGGAGAGGGCTGGGACACTGAAGCTTTCTTT. Protein sequence: CATSRGEGWDTEAFF.